The clone carrying this T cell receptor (beta chain) occurred a few times. The data originate from a study of T cells in Graves' hyperthyroidism and ophthalmopathy. Regions amplified from RNA transcripts were the TCR beta CDR3 regions. Primed by the HTBI set, a first-round RT-PCR was run on the TCR CDR3. A single record per CDR3 protein comes from TCRdb applying MiXCR to the multiplex PCR reads. The sample holds around 350,000 distinct CDR3 sequences, roughly 15% seen once. The CDR3 spans 15 residues. The germline V and J ends were trimmed by 1 base and 4 bases, with 11 bases remaining between them. Per the germline V gene, CDR1 is LGHDT and CDR2 is YNNKEL (reference sequence).

Sequencing was carried out using blood. V usage is TRBV3-1 and J usage is TRBJ2-1; D may be TRBD1 (6 bases). The clonotype was recovered from a woman in her twenties or thirties with Graves' hyperthyroidism that later progressed to Graves' ophthalmopathy. CDR3 bases: TGTGCCAGCAGCCAAGTCCCAGGGGCATACAATGAGCAGTTCTTC. Translating it yields CASSQVPGAYNEQFF.